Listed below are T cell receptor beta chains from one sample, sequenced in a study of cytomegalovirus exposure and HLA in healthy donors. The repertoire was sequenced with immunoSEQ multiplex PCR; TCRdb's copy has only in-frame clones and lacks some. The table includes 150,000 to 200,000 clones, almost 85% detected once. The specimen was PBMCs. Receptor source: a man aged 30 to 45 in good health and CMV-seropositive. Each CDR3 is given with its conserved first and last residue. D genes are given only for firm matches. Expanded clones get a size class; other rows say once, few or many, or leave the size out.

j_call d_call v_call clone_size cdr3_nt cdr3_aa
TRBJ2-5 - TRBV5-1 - TGCGCCAGCAGCGCGGGGACGGGGGAGACCCAGTACTTC CASSAGTGETQYF
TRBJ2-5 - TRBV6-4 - TGTGCCAGCATGCCCCGGGCCTCGGGGGAGACCCAGTACTTC CASMPRASGETQYF
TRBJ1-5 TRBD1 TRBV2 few TGTGCCGTTTCCGGGACAGGGGGTGGGCAGCCCCAGCATTTT CAVSGTGGGQPQHF
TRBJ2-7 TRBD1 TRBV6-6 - TGTGCCACCCAGGGACAGGGTAAGAACGAGCAGTACTTC CATQGQGKNEQYF
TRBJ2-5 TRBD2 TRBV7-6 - TGTGCCAGCAGCTTTTACGGGAGGGCCGCGGAGACCCAGTACTTC CASSFYGRAAETQYF
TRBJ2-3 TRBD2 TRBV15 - TGTGCCACCAGCAGAGTCGGTGCGGGGATGGTGAGCGGGAGGTATCTAACAGATACGCAGTATTTT CATSRVGAGMVSGRYLTDTQYF
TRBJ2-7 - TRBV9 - TGTGCCAGCAGCGTTACCGACAAGAACGAGCAGTACTTC CASSVTDKNEQYF
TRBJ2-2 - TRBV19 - TGTGCCAGTAGTGCCCGGACTATCGCGAACACCGGGGAGCTGTTTTTT CASSARTIANTGELFF
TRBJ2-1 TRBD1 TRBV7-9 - TGTGCCAGCAGCTCAATTGACTGGACAGGGATTAATGAGCAGTTCTTC CASSSIDWTGINEQFF
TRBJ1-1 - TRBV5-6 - TGTGCCAGCAGCGACCTAAAGGGGGAAGCTTTCTTT CASSDLKGEAFF
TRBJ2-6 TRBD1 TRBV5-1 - TGCGCCAGCAGCTCGGACAGGAGGTCTGGGGCCAACGTCCTGACTTTC CASSSDRRSGANVLTF
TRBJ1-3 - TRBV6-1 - TGTGCCAGCAGTGTTGACAGCCGAGGAAACACCATATATTTT CASSVDSRGNTIYF
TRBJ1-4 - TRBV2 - TGTGCCAGCACCCTTTGGCGGGCTACGGATGAAAAACTGTTTTTT CASTLWRATDEKLFF
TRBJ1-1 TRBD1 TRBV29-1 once TGCAGCGCCCGACAGGGTGAAGGCACTGAAGCTTTCTTT CSARQGEGTEAFF
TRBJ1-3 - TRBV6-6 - TGTGCCAGCAGTTACTCGGGGGGCTCTGGAAACACCATATATTTT CASSYSGGSGNTIYF
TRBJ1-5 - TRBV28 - TGTGCCAGCAGTCCAACGATCCTACAGCCCCAGCATTTT CASSPTILQPQHF
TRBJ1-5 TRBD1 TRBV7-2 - TGTGCCAGCAGCCCCACAGGGGGCCATCCGGGATCCCAGCATTTT CASSPTGGHPGSQHF